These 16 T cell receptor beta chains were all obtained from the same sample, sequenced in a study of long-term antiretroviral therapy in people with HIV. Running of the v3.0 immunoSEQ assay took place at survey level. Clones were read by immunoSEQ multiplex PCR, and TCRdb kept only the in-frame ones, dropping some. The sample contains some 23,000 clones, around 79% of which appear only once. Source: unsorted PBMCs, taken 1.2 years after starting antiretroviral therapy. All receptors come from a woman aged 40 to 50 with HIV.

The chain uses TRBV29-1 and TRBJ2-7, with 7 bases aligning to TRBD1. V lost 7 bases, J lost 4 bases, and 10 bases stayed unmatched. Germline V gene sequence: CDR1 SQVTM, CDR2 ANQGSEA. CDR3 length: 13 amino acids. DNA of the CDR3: TGCAGCGGCGCCGACAGGGCCCCGTACGAGCAGTACTTC. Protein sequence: CSGADRAPYEQYF.

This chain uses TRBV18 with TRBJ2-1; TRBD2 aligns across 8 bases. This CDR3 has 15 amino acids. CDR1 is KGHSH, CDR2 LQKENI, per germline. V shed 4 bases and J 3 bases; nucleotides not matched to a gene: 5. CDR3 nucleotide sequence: TGTGCCAGCTCACGTGAACTAGCGGTCTACAATGAGCAGTTCTTC. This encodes CASSRELAVYNEQFF.

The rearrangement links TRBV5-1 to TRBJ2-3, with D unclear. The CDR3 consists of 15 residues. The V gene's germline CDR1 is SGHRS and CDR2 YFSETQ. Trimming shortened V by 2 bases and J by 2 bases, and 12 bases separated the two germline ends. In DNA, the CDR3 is TGCGCCAGCAGCTTCTCCGGGTCGGACACAGATACGCAGTATTTT. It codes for CASSFSGSDTDTQYF.

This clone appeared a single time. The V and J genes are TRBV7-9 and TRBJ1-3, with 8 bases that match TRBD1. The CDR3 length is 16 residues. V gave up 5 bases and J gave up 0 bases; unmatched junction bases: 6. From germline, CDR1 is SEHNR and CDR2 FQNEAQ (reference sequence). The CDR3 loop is CASSPRDRHSGNTIYF. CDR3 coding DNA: TGTGCCAGCAGCCCCCGGGACAGGCACTCTGGAAACACCATATATTTT.

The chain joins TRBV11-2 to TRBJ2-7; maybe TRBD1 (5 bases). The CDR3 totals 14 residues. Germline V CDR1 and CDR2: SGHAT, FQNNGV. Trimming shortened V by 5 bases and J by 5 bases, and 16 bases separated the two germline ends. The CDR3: CASSIRQGGHEQYF. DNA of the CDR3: TGTGCCAGCAGCATAAGGCAGGGCGGACACGAGCAGTACTTC.

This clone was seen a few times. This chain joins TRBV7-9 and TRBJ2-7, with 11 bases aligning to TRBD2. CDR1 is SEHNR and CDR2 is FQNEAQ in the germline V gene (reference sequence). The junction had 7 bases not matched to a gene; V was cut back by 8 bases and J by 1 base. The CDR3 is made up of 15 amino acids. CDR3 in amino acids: CASGPGTSGSYEQYF. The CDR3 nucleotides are TGTGCCAGCGGCCCCGGGACTAGCGGATCCTACGAGCAGTACTTC.

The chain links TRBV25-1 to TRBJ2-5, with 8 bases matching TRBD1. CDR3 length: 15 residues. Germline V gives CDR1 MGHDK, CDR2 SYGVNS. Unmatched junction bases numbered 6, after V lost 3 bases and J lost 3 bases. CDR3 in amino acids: CASSEGTTGEETQYF. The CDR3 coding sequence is TGTGCCAGCAGTGAGGGGACGACAGGGGAAGAGACCCAGTACTTC.

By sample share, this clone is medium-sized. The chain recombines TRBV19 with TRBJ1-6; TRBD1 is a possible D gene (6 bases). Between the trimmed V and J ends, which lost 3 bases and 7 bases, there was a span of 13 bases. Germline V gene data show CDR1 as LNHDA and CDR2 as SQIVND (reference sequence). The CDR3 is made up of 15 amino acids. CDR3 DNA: TGTGCCAGTAGTATGGCCCCAGGGGTGAATTCACCCCTCCACTTT. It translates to CASSMAPGVNSPLHF.

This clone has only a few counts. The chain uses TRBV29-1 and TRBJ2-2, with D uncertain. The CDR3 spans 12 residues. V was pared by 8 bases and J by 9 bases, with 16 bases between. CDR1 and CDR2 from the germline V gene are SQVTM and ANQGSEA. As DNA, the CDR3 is TGCAGCATTGTTGGGCAACAGCGGGAGCTGTTTTTT. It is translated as CSIVGQQRELFF.

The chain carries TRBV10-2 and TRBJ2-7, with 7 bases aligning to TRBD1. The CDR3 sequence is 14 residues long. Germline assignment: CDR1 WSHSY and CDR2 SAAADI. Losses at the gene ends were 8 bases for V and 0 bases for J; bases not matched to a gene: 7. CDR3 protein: CASEGAASSYEQYF. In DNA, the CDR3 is TGCGCCAGCGAGGGGGCCGCGAGCTCCTACGAGCAGTACTTC.

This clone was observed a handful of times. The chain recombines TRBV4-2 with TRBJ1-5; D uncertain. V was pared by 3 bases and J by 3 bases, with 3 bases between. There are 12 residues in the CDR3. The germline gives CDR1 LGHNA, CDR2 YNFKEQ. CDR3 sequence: CASSHLNQPQHF. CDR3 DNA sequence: TGTGCCAGCAGCCATCTCAATCAGCCCCAGCATTTT.

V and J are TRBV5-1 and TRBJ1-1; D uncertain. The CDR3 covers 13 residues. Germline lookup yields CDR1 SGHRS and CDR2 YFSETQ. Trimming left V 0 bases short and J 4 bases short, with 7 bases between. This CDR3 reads CASSLGGGTEAFF. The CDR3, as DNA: TGCGCCAGCAGCTTGGGGGGAGGCACTGAAGCTTTCTTT.

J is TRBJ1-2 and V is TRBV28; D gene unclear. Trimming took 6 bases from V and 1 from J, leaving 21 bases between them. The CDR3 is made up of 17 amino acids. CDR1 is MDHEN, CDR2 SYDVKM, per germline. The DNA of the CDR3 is TGTGCCAGCAGGTTTACAGCCGCCACATATAGTAACTATGGCTACACCTTC. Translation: CASRFTAATYSNYGYTF.

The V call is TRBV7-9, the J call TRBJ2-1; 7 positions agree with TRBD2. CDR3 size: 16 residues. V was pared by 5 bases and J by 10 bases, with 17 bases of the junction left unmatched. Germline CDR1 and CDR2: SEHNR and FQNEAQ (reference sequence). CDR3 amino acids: CASSISGGSSPGEQFF. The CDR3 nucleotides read TGTGCCAGCAGCATCAGCGGCGGGAGTTCCCCCGGGGAGCAGTTCTTC.

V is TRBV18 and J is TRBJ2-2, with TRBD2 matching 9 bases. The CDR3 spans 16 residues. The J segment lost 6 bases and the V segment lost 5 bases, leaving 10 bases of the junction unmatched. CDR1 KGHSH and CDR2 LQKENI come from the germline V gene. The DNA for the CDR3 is TGTGCCAGCTCATCGAACGGACTAGCGATCGCCGGGGAGCTGTTTTTT. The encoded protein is CASSSNGLAIAGELFF.

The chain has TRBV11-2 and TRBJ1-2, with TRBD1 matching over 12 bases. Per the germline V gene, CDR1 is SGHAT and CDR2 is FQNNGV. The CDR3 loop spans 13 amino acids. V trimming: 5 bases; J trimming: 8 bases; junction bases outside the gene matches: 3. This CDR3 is CASSGDRGRGYTF. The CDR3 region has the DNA TGTGCCAGCAGCGGGGACAGGGGGCGCGGCTACACCTTC.